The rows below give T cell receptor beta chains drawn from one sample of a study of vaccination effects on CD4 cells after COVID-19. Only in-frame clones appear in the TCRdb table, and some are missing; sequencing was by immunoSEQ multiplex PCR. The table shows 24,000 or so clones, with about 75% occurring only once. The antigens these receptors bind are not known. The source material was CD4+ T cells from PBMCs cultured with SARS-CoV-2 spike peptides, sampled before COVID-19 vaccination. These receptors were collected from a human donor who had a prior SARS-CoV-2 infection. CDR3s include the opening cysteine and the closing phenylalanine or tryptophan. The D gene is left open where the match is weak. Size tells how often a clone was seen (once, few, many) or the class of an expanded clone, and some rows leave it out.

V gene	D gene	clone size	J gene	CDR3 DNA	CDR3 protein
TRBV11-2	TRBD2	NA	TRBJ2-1	TGTGCCAGCAGCTTGGGGACTAGCGGAGGCTACAATGAGCAGTTCTTC	CASSLGTSGGYNEQFF
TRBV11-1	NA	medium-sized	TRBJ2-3	TGTGCCAGCACACGTCAGGTGGGAGGCACAGATACGCAGTATTTT	CASTRQVGGTDTQYF
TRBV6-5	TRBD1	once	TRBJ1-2	TGTGCCAGCAAATATGGACAGGCGGGCGTTGTTGGCTACACCTTC	CASKYGQAGVVGYTF
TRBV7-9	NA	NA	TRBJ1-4	TGTGCCAGCAGCCTTCGACAACTCCCGGAAAAACTGTTTTTT	CASSLRQLPEKLFF
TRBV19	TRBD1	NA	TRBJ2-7	TGTGCCAGTAAAGGACAGGGGGCGTACGAGCAGTACTTC	CASKGQGAYEQYF
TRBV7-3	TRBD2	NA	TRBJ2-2	TGTGCCAGCAGCTTATCTAGCGGGAGCCCCGTGAACACCGGGGAGCTGTTTTTT	CASSLSSGSPVNTGELFF
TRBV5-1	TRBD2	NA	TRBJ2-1	TGCGCCAGCACCCGGGGGGGCCACTACAATGAGCAGTTCTTC	CASTRGGHYNEQFF
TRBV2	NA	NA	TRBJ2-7	TGTGCCAGCAGTGAAAGGTCTCCGGGTTTGGGGGAGCAGTACTTC	CASSERSPGLGEQYF
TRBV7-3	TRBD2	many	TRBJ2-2	TGTGCCAGCAGCTTAAAGGCTAACGCGGCGGGAGGCCTGAACACCGGGGAGCTGTTTTTT	CASSLKANAAGGLNTGELFF
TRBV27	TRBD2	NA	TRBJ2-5	TGTGCCAGCAGTCCGGGACTAGCGGGAGTTACGGCCCAGTACTTC	CASSPGLAGVTAQYF
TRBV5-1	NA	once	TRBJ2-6	TGCGCCAGCAGCGCGACAGACTCTGGGGCCAACGTCCTGACTTTC	CASSATDSGANVLTF
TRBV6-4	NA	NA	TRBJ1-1	TGTGCCAGCAGTCAGGGAAGGGGCACTGAAGCTTTCTTT	CASSQGRGTEAFF
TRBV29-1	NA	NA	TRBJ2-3	TGCAGCGTTGAGCATACGCAGTATTTT	CSVEHTQYF
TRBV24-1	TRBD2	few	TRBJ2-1	TGTGCCACCTCCGGACTCTCCACTAGCGGGAGGGGGAATGAGCAGTTCTTC	CATSGLSTSGRGNEQFF
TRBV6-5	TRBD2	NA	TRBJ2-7	TGTGCCAGCTTGGCAGCGGGGAGCTCCTACGAGCAGTACTTC	CASLAAGSSYEQYF
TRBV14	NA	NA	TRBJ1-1	TGTGCCAGCAGCCATCCCAGGGTAAGCACGGTTGAAGCTTTCTTT	CASSHPRVSTVEAFF
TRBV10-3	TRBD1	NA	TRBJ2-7	TGTGCCATCACTACCGGGACAGGGGCCCCAGGTCGCTCCTACGAGCAGTACTTC	CAITTGTGAPGRSYEQYF
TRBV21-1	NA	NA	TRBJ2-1	TGTGCCAGCAGCAGACACCAGGCTTTGGGGCAAAATGAGCAGTTCTTC	CASSRHQALGQNEQFF
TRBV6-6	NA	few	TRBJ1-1	TGTGCCAGCAGTTACTCGGACAGCCTGAACACTGAAGCTTTCTTT	CASSYSDSLNTEAFF
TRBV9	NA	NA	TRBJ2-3	TGTGCCAGCAGCGTAGCTGGAGGTCGGGGCACAGATACGCAGTATTTT	CASSVAGGRGTDTQYF
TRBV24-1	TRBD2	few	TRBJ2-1	TGTGCCACCAGTGATGGGGGCGGGAGGGCCTGGGATGAGCAGTTCTTC	CATSDGGGRAWDEQFF
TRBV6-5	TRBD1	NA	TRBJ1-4	TGTGCCAGCAGTCAGGGACAGCTTGAAAAACTGTTTTTT	CASSQGQLEKLFF
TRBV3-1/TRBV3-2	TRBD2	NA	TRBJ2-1	TGTGCCAGCAGCCATCAACCCACTAGCGGCTCCTACAATGAGCAGTTCTTC	CASSHQPTSGSYNEQFF
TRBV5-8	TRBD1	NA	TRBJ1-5	TGTGCCAGCAGCGATGGACAGGGTGATCAGCCCCAGCATTTT	CASSDGQGDQPQHF
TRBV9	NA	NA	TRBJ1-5	TGTGCCAGCAGCGTATCAGGGACGCAGCCCCAGCATTTT	CASSVSGTQPQHF
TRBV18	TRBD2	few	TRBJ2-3	TGTGCCAGCTCCGGACTAGCGGGCGCCGGTGGCACAGATACGCAGTATTTT	CASSGLAGAGGTDTQYF
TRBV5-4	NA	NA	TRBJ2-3	TGTGCCAGCAGCTTGGGAGGGACAGATACGCAGTATTTT	CASSLGGTDTQYF
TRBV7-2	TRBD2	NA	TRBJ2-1	TGTGCCAGCAGAGTAGCGGGAGGGGGGTACAATGAGCAGTTCTTC	CASRVAGGGYNEQFF
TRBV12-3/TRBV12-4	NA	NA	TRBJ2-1	TGTGCCAGCAGTTTAAACGGGTTGACGTTCTTC	CASSLNGLTFF
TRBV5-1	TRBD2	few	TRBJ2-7	TGCGCCAGCAGCCCGGGGACTAGCGGGTTCTACGAGCAGTACTTC	CASSPGTSGFYEQYF
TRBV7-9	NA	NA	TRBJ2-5	TGTGCCAGCAGCTTAGGACAAAATAGGGTGGAGACCCAGTACTTC	CASSLGQNRVETQYF
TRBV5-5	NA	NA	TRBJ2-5	TGTGCCAGCAGCTTGGTACAGACCCAAGAGACCCAGTACTTC	CASSLVQTQETQYF
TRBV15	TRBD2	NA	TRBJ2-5	TGTGCCACCAGCAGGAGACTAGCGCCACAAGAGACCCAGTACTTC	CATSRRLAPQETQYF
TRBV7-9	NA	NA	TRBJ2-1	TGTGCCAGCAGCTTAGGGGGAACTGCTAGCTCCTACAATGAGCAGTTCTTC	CASSLGGTASSYNEQFF
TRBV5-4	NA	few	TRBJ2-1	TGTGCCAGCAGCTTGGGGTTAGCGGCAGGAGGTGAGCAGTTCTTC	CASSLGLAAGGEQFF
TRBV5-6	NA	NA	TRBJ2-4	TGTGCCAGCAGCTTTCCGGCCAAAAACATTCAGTACTTC	CASSFPAKNIQYF
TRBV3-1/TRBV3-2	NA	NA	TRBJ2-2	TGTGCCAGCAGCCACATCAGCGGCGGGGAGCTGTTTTTT	CASSHISGGELFF
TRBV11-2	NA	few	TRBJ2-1	TGTGCCAGCAGCTTCAGCGGTGGGCCCTACAATGAGCAGTTCTTC	CASSFSGGPYNEQFF
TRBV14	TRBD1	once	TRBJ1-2	TGTGCCAGCAGCCAAGTCCACCGGGGACAGCGAAACTATGGCTACACCTTC	CASSQVHRGQRNYGYTF
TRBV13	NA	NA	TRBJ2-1	TGTGCCAGCAGCCTCCCCAGTAGTGTCTACAATGAGCAGTTCTTC	CASSLPSSVYNEQFF
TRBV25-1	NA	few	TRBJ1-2	TGTGCCAGCAGTGAATCTATCGGCAGGGTTTACGGCTACACCTTC	CASSESIGRVYGYTF